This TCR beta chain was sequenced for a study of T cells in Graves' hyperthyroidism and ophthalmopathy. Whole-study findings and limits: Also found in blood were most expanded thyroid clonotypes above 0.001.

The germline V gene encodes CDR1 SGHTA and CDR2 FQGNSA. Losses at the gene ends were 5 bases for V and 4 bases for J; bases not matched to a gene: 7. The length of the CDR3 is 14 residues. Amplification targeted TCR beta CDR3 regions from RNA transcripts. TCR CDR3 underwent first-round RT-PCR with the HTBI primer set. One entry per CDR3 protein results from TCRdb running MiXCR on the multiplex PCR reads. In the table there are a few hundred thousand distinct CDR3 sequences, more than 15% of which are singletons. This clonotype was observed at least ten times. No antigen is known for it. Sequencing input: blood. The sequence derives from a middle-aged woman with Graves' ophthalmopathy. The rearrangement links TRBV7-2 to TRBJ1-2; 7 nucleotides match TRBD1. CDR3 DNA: TGTGCCAGCAGCGCCGGGACAGCTTTCTATGGCTACACCTTC. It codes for CASSAGTAFYGYTF.